These T cell receptor beta chains were read from a single sample in a study of T-cell memory formation after mild COVID-19. TCRdb re-called the 5' RACE reads with MiXCR, one entry per CDR3 protein. The sample yields roughly 200,000 distinct CDR3 sequences, 9.5% seen once. Sequenced: PBMCs or a T cell subset sorted from them (not recorded which). These receptors came from a man aged 18 to 29 who had mild COVID-19 (a few samples of this study predate the infection). Cell type and time point are not known. CDR3s include the opening cysteine and the closing phenylalanine or tryptophan. The order of the fields is D gene, V gene, clone size, J gene, CDR3 DNA, CDR3 protein. The D gene is left open where the match is weak. Expanded clones are given a class, and other clones once, few, many or no size at all.

D: NA
V: TRBV4-2
size: few
J: TRBJ2-2
DNA: TGTGCCAGCAGCCAAGATTGGAGGTCCACCGGGGAGCTGTTTTTT
CDR3: CASSQDWRSTGELFF

D: NA
V: TRBV27
size: NA
J: TRBJ2-1
DNA: TGTGCCAGCAGTTTGGGGACCATCTCCTACAATGAGCAGTTCTTC
CDR3: CASSLGTISYNEQFF

D: NA
V: TRBV20-1
size: few
J: TRBJ2-1
DNA: TGCAGTGCGGGACTTGCTGCCTACAATGAGCAGTTCTTC
CDR3: CSAGLAAYNEQFF

D: NA
V: TRBV2
size: NA
J: TRBJ2-3
DNA: TGTGCCAGCAGTGATAGTACAGATACGCAGTATTTT
CDR3: CASSDSTDTQYF

D: NA
V: TRBV7-9
size: few
J: TRBJ1-1
DNA: TGTGCCAGCAGCACCCAGTATAGCTACACTGAAGCTTTCTTT
CDR3: CASSTQYSYTEAFF

D: TRBD1
V: TRBV7-8
size: few
J: TRBJ2-7
DNA: TGTGCCAGCAGCTCACAGGGGATACTATACGAGCAGTACTTC
CDR3: CASSSQGILYEQYF

D: TRBD1
V: TRBV29-1
size: many
J: TRBJ1-2
DNA: TGCAGCGTTGTCGCGGGACAGGGGTCGCGCTACACCTTC
CDR3: CSVVAGQGSRYTF

D: NA
V: TRBV7-8
size: NA
J: TRBJ2-7
DNA: TGTGCCAGCAGCTTAGATCGGCATAACGAGCAGTACTTC
CDR3: CASSLDRHNEQYF

D: TRBD1
V: TRBV5-1
size: few
J: TRBJ1-2
DNA: TGCGCCAGCAGCGGGGGACAGGGGTACTATGGCTACACCTTC
CDR3: CASSGGQGYYGYTF

D: NA
V: TRBV12-3/TRBV12-4
size: many
J: TRBJ2-3
DNA: TGTGCCAGCATTAACTCCGGAGCAGATACGCAGTATTTT
CDR3: CASINSGADTQYF

D: NA
V: TRBV4-1
size: few
J: TRBJ2-3
DNA: TGCGCCAGCAGCCGGGGACTCCTACTGGAGGCAGATACGCAGTATTTT
CDR3: CASSRGLLLEADTQYF

D: NA
V: TRBV18
size: many
J: TRBJ1-4
DNA: TGTGCCAGCTCACCGGTCGGTGGGGAAAAACTGTTTTTT
CDR3: CASSPVGGEKLFF

D: TRBD2
V: TRBV6-2/TRBV6-3
size: NA
J: TRBJ2-7
DNA: TGTGCCAGCAGTTCCCACAGCGGGGGAACGTCCTACGAGCAGTACTTC
CDR3: CASSSHSGGTSYEQYF

D: NA
V: TRBV5-1
size: NA
J: TRBJ1-1
DNA: TGCGCCAGCAGCTTGTTTTCCGTGAACACTGAAGCTTTCTTT
CDR3: CASSLFSVNTEAFF

D: NA
V: TRBV7-4
size: few
J: TRBJ1-5
DNA: TGTGCCAGCAGCTCAGACAAACTCTCTCAGCCCCAGCATTTT
CDR3: CASSSDKLSQPQHF

D: NA
V: TRBV25-1
size: NA
J: TRBJ1-1
DNA: TGTGCCAGCAGTGAAGGCTCGAGGAATATGAACACTGAAGCTTTCTTT
CDR3: CASSEGSRNMNTEAFF

D: NA
V: TRBV5-5
size: NA
J: TRBJ2-5
DNA: TGTGCCAGCAGCTTGGTTGTTAGGGTTTCGGGCGAGACCCAGTACTTC
CDR3: CASSLVVRVSGETQYF

D: TRBD2
V: TRBV20-1
size: many
J: TRBJ2-1
DNA: TGCAGTGCTAGGCCGACTAGCGGGGGGTACAATGAGCAGTTCTTC
CDR3: CSARPTSGGYNEQFF

D: NA
V: TRBV20-1
size: NA
J: TRBJ2-3
DNA: TGCATGTGGGCCTACCACACAGATACGCAGTATTTT
CDR3: CMWAYHTDTQYF

D: NA
V: TRBV7-2
size: many
J: TRBJ2-2
DNA: TGTGCCAGCAGCTTAGCGATACAGCCCACCGGGGAGCTGTTTTTT
CDR3: CASSLAIQPTGELFF

D: NA
V: TRBV29-1
size: many
J: TRBJ1-5
DNA: TGCAGCGTTGCGGAGTTAGGGAAGGGGCAGCCCCAGCATTTT
CDR3: CSVAELGKGQPQHF

D: TRBD2
V: TRBV18
size: many
J: TRBJ2-3
DNA: TGTGCCAGCTCCCCTCCCAATAGCGGGGGCACAGATACGCAGTATTTT
CDR3: CASSPPNSGGTDTQYF

D: NA
V: TRBV12-3/TRBV12-4
size: NA
J: TRBJ2-5
DNA: TGTGCCAGCAGTCCGCACCCATTAAGAGAGACCCAGTACTTC
CDR3: CASSPHPLRETQYF

D: TRBD2
V: TRBV9
size: NA
J: TRBJ2-3
DNA: TGTGCCAGCAACCTCCGGGGGGGGGTCCCAGATACGCAGTATTTT
CDR3: CASNLRGGVPDTQYF

D: NA
V: TRBV11-1
size: many
J: TRBJ1-1
DNA: TGTGCCAGCCGGGAGGACACTGAAGCTTTCTTT
CDR3: CASREDTEAFF

D: NA
V: TRBV6-1
size: few
J: TRBJ1-1
DNA: TGTGCCAGCAGGTCAAGCATGAACACTGAAGCTTTCTTT
CDR3: CASRSSMNTEAFF

D: NA
V: TRBV10-2
size: few
J: TRBJ1-2
DNA: TGCGCCAGCTCGGACGGGATTAACTATGGCTACACCTTC
CDR3: CASSDGINYGYTF

D: NA
V: TRBV6-5
size: many
J: TRBJ1-5
DNA: TGTGCCAGCAGTTTGGGGGGCGCGGGGCAGCCCCAGCATTTT
CDR3: CASSLGGAGQPQHF

D: NA
V: TRBV10-3
size: few
J: TRBJ1-3
DNA: TGTGCCATCAGTGACCGTGACAGAATTGGAAACACCATATATTTT
CDR3: CAISDRDRIGNTIYF

D: TRBD1
V: TRBV5-6
size: NA
J: TRBJ1-1
DNA: TGTGCCAGCAGCTTTCGGACAGGGGTCACTGAAGCTTTCTTT
CDR3: CASSFRTGVTEAFF

D: TRBD1
V: TRBV12-3/TRBV12-4
size: few
J: TRBJ1-2
DNA: TGTGCCAGCAGGGGACAGGGCTCTGACTATGGCTACACCTTC
CDR3: CASRGQGSDYGYTF

D: TRBD1
V: TRBV5-6
size: few
J: TRBJ2-5
DNA: TGTGCCAGCAGCTTGGGAGGGACAGGGTGGAAGACCCAGTACTTC
CDR3: CASSLGGTGWKTQYF

D: NA
V: TRBV28
size: few
J: TRBJ2-3
DNA: TGTGCCAGCAGTGTCGGGGGCGGCGCGCAGTATTTT
CDR3: CASSVGGGAQYF

D: NA
V: TRBV12-3/TRBV12-4
size: many
J: TRBJ2-5
DNA: TGTGCCAGCAGTTTTCGTGGCCAAGAGACCCAGTACTTC
CDR3: CASSFRGQETQYF

D: NA
V: TRBV6-2/TRBV6-3
size: few
J: TRBJ1-4
DNA: TGTGCCAGTCAGTCGGGTGGTGAAAAACTGTTTTTT
CDR3: CASQSGGEKLFF

D: NA
V: TRBV13
size: many
J: TRBJ2-7
DNA: TGTGCCAGTATGGCCACCGAGGGTAGAACCTACGAGCAGTACTTC
CDR3: CASMATEGRTYEQYF

D: NA
V: TRBV18
size: NA
J: TRBJ1-2
DNA: TGTGCCAGCTCAAGTTCGGAGTTCTATGGCTACACCTTC
CDR3: CASSSSEFYGYTF

D: NA
V: TRBV19
size: NA
J: TRBJ1-2
DNA: TGTGCCAGTAGTATTGACCGACGATATGGCTACACCTTC
CDR3: CASSIDRRYGYTF

D: NA
V: TRBV5-5
size: NA
J: TRBJ1-1
DNA: TGTGCCAGCAGCCTGGGCGTACAGGCCCCCTTCGGCACTGAAGCTTTCTTT
CDR3: CASSLGVQAPFGTEAFF

D: NA
V: TRBV19
size: NA
J: TRBJ1-1
DNA: TGTGCCAGTAGTATAGGGCCCGGACAACCCATGAACACTGAAGCTTTCTTT
CDR3: CASSIGPGQPMNTEAFF

D: TRBD1
V: TRBV28
size: NA
J: TRBJ2-2
DNA: TGTGCCAGCAGGACAGGGTCCGGGGAGCTGTTTTTT
CDR3: CASRTGSGELFF

D: TRBD1
V: TRBV11-2
size: few
J: TRBJ1-3
DNA: TGTGCCAGCAGCTTATTGGCACAGGGGCCAGACACCATATATTTT
CDR3: CASSLLAQGPDTIYF

D: NA
V: TRBV5-4
size: NA
J: TRBJ2-1
DNA: TGTGCCAGCAGCCCGGCTGACAGCAGGAATGAGCAGTTCTTC
CDR3: CASSPADSRNEQFF

D: NA
V: TRBV5-1
size: many
J: TRBJ2-1
DNA: TGCGCCAGCAGTGCCCGTGCGACTACCAACAATGAGCAGTTCTTC
CDR3: CASSARATTNNEQFF

D: NA
V: TRBV7-2
size: many
J: TRBJ2-5
DNA: TGTGCCAGCAGCTTAAGTTGGGAAGAGACCCAGTACTTC
CDR3: CASSLSWEETQYF

D: TRBD2
V: TRBV9
size: few
J: TRBJ2-7
DNA: TGTGCCAGCAGCGTGACTAGCGGGGGCTACGAGCAGTACTTC
CDR3: CASSVTSGGYEQYF

D: TRBD1
V: TRBV7-2
size: many
J: TRBJ1-4
DNA: TGTGCCAGCAGCTCAATTGACAGGGGGGCGGAAAAACTGTTTTTT
CDR3: CASSSIDRGAEKLFF

D: TRBD1
V: TRBV12-3/TRBV12-4
size: few
J: TRBJ1-3
DNA: TGTGCCAGCAGTTACCAACAGGGGGTATTTGGAAACACCATATATTTT
CDR3: CASSYQQGVFGNTIYF

D: TRBD2
V: TRBV4-2
size: many
J: TRBJ2-2
DNA: TGTGCCAGCAGCCTAATGACTAGCGGGGCCACCGGGGAGCTGTTTTTT
CDR3: CASSLMTSGATGELFF

D: NA
V: TRBV20-1
size: NA
J: TRBJ2-5
DNA: TGCAGTGCCGGGAAGACGAAAGAGACCCAGTACTTC
CDR3: CSAGKTKETQYF

D: TRBD2
V: TRBV6-4
size: NA
J: TRBJ2-3
DNA: TGTGCCAGTCGCGGGGGATTTACAGATACGCAGTATTTT
CDR3: CASRGGFTDTQYF

D: NA
V: TRBV18
size: NA
J: TRBJ2-5
DNA: TGTGCCAGCTCACCACAGCGGGAGACCCAGTACTTC
CDR3: CASSPQRETQYF

D: NA
V: TRBV4-2
size: NA
J: TRBJ1-5
DNA: TGTGCCAGCAGCCGAGCCGGGGATAGCAATCAGCCCCAGCATTTT
CDR3: CASSRAGDSNQPQHF

D: NA
V: TRBV4-1
size: few
J: TRBJ2-5
DNA: TGCGCCAGCAGAGGGGCTAGGACCATTGGGACCCAGTACTTC
CDR3: CASRGARTIGTQYF

D: TRBD2
V: TRBV4-3
size: NA
J: TRBJ2-3
DNA: TGCGCCAGCAGCCAGCAAGCCGGGGGGGCAACAGATACGCAGTATTTT
CDR3: CASSQQAGGATDTQYF